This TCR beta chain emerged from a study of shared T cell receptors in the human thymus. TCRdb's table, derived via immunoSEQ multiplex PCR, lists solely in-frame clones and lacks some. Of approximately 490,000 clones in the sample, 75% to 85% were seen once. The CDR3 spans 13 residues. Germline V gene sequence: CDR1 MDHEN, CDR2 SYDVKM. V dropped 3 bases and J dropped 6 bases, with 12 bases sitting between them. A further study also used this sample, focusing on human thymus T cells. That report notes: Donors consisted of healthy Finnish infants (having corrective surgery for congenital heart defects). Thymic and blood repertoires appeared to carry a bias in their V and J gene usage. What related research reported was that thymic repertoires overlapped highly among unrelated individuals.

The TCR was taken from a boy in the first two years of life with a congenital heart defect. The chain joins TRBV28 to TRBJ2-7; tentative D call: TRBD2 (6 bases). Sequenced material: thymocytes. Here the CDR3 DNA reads TGTGCCAGCAGTTTTGGCGGGATTGTCGAGCAGTACTTC. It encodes CASSFGGIVEQYF.